This T cell receptor (beta chain) derives from a study of T cell changes during pregnancy in multiple sclerosis. The J segment lost 4 bases and the V segment lost 5 bases, leaving 5 bases of the junction unmatched. The CDR3 extends over 15 amino acids. The germline gives CDR1 LNHDA, CDR2 SQIVND (reference sequence). Measured with immunoSEQ multiplex PCR; TCRdb has only the in-frame clones, and not every one. The sample lists some 80,000 clones; roughly 90% were seen once. The sequence came from a female donor in good health, enrolled as a control in a pregnancy study. The chain combines TRBV19 with TRBJ1-5, with 10 bases identical to TRBD1. The material sequenced was peripheral blood, taken in the first trimester of pregnancy. The CDR3 here is CASSWGQGRNQPQHF. The CDR3 DNA reads TGTGCCAGTAGTTGGGGACAGGGGAGGAATCAGCCCCAGCATTTT.